This TCR beta chain was recorded in a study of radiotherapy plus CTLA-4 blockade in lung cancer. In the study overall: Objective responses occurred in about 17% of patients; around 30% had disease control. Study results and limitations: Some TCR clones had been derived from tumors. These clones expanded in peripheral blood after radiotherapy plus ipilimumab. In blood, early T cell clone dynamics reportedly predicted response best, together with interferon-beta.

CDR3 length: 16 residues. Germline V gene sequence: CDR1 MNHEY, CDR2 SMNVEV (reference sequence). The germline V and J ends were trimmed by 6 bases and 1 base, with 18 bases remaining between them. The data were produced by immunoSEQ multiplex PCR, yet TCRdb's version contains in-frame clones alone and is incomplete. The table has some 70,000 clones, 70% to 80% seen once. To note about this clone: Its target is unknown.

Chemo-refractory metastatic non-small-cell lung cancer patients received focal radiation with ipilimumab CTLA-4 blockade. Sequencing used peripheral blood, obtained from a patient treated with radiotherapy plus ipilimumab. The receptor was derived from a human donor with non-small cell lung cancer who had a complete response to radiotherapy plus ipilimumab. This chain links TRBV27 with TRBJ2-5, with a possible D match to TRBD1 (5 bases). The CDR3 nucleotides are TGTGCCAGCAGATCCGCATCAGGGAACGTCCAAGAGACCCAGTACTTC. Its translation is CASRSASGNVQETQYF.